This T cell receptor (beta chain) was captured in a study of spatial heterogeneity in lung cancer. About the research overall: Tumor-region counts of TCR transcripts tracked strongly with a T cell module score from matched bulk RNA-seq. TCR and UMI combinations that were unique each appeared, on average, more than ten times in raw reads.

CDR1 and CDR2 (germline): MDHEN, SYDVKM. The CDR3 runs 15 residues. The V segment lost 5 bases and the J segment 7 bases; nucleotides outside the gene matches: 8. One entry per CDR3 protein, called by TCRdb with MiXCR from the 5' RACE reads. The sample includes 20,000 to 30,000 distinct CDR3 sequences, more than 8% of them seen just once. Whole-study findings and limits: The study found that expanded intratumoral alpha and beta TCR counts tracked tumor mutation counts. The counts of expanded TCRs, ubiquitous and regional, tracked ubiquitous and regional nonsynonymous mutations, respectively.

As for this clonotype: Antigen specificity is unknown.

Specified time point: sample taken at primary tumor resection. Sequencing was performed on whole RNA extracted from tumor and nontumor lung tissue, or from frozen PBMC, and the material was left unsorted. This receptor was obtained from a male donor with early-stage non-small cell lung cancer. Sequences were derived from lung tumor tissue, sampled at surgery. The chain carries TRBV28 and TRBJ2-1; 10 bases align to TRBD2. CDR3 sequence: CASSRAGTSANEQFF. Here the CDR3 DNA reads TGTGCCAGCAGTCGCGCCGGGACTAGCGCTAATGAGCAGTTCTTC.